This T cell receptor (beta chain) was sequenced in a study of PD-1 blockade in classical Hodgkin lymphoma. Findings and caveats of the study: Newly diagnosed patients had diversity similar to the baseline diversity of complete responders. Patients who began taking nivolumab under 1 year after ASCT were left out. Newly diagnosed patients were reported to start with lower TCR diversity than healthy donors.

Time point: cycle 4 day 1 (C4D1), after six to seven weeks of nivolumab. Every single patient, without exception, relapsed after autologous stem cell transplantation, and brentuximab vedotin exposure varied. Magnetic depletion of non-target cells from thawed PBMCs yielded purified CD8+ T cells. Complete response, partial response or progressive disease constituted the best response categories observed. Repertoires were generated with immunoSEQ multiplex PCR, while TCRdb's copy carries only in-frame clones and drops some. The repertoire holds some 18,000 clones, with about 85% as singletons. A remark on this clone: Its specificity is unknown.

The V and J ends lost 4 bases and 8 bases, in that order; junction bases with no gene match: 6. The V gene's germline CDR1 is SGDLS and CDR2 YYNGEE. The CDR3 length is 14 residues. This chain links TRBV9 with TRBJ1-4; 9 positions agree with TRBD1. Specimen: CD8+ T cells from blood, collected before the fourth cycle of nivolumab. The receptor was derived from a human donor with classical Hodgkin lymphoma. The chain's CDR3 is CASSSTGGKEKLFF. CDR3 nucleotide sequence: TGTGCCAGCAGCTCGACAGGGGGTAAAGAAAAACTGTTTTTT.